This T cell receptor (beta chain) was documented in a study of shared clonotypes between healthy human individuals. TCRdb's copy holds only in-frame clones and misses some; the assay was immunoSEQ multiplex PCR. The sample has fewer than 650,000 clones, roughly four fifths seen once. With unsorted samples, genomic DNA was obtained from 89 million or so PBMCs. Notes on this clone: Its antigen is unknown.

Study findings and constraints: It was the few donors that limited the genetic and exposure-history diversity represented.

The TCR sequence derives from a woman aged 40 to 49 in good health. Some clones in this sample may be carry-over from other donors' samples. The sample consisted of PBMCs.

CDR3 sequence reads: CASRGDTSNYGYTF. Here the CDR3 DNA reads TGTGCCAGCAGGGGGGACACCTCAAACTATGGCTACACCTTC. This chain joins TRBV6-5 and TRBJ1-2; TRBD1 might be the D (6 bases). Germline V gene sequence: CDR1 MNHEY, CDR2 SVGAGI. Trimming removed 6 bases from V and 2 bases from J, with 13 bases in between. This CDR3 is built from 14 residues.